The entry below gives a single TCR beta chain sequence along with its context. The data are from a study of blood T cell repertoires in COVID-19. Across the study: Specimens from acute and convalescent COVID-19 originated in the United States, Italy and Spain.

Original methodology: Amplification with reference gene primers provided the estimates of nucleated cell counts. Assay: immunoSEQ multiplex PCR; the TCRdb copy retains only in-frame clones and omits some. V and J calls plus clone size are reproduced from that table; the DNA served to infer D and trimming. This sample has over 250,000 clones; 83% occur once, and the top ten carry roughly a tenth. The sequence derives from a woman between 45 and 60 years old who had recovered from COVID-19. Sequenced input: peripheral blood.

CDR3 in DNA: TGTGCTAGTGGCGCGGGGGACGAGAACGGCCATGAGCAGTTCTTC. This codes for CASGAGDENGHEQFF. This chain links TRBV12-5 with TRBJ2-1; 7 bases are a match to TRBD2. This CDR3 contains 15 residues. The trim removed 6 bases at V and 8 bases at J, leaving 13 bases unmatched. Looked up from germline, CDR1 is LGHNT and CDR2 is FRNRAP.